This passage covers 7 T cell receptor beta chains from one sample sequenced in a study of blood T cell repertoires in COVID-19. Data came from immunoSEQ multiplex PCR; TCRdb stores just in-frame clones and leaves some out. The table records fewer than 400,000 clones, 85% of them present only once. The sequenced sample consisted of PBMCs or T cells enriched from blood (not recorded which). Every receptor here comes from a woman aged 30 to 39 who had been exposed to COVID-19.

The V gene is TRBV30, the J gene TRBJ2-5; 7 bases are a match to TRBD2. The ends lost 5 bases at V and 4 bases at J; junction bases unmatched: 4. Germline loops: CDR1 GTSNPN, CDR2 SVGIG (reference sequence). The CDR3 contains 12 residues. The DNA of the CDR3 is TGTGCCTGGGCCAGCGGGGCAGAGACCCAGTACTTC. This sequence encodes CAWASGAETQYF. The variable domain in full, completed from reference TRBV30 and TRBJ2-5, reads SQTIHQWPATLVQPVGSPLSLECTVEGTSNPNLYWYRQAAGRGLQLLFYSVGIGQISSEVPQNLSASRPQDRQFILSSKKLLLSDSGFYLCAWASGAETQYFGPGTRLLVL.

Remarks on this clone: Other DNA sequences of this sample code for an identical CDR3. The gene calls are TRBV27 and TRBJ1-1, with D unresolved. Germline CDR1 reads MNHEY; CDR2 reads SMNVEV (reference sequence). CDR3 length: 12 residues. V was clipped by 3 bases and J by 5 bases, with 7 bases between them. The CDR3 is CASSFRGTEAFF. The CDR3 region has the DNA TGTGCCAGCAGTTTTCGGGGAACTGAAGCTTTCTTT.

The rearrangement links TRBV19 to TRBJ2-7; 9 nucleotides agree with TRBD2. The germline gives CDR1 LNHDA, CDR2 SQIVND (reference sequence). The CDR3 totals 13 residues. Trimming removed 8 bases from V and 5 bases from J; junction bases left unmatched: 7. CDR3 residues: CASGASGINEQYF. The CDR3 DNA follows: TGTGCCAGTGGAGCTAGCGGGATCAACGAGCAGTACTTC.

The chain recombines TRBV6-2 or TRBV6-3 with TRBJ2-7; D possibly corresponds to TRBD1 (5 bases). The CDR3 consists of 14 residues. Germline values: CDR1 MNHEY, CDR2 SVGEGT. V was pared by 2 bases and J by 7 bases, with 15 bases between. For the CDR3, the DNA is TGTGCCAGCAGTTACGTGGACACCTCTCGGGAGCAGTACTTC. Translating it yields CASSYVDTSREQYF.

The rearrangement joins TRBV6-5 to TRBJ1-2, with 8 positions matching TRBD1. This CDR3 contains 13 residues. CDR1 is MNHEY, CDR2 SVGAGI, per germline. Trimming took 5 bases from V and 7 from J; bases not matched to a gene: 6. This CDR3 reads CASSLDREGGYTF. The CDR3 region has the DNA TGTGCCAGCAGTCTGGACAGGGAGGGTGGCTACACCTTC.

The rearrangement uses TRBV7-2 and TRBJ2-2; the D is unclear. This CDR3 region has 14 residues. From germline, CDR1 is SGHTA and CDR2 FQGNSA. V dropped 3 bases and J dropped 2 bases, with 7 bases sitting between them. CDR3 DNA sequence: TGTGCCAGCAGCTTGGCGGAAAACACCGGGGAGCTGTTTTTT. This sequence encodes CASSLAENTGELFF.

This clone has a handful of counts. The CDR3 here is CASSGGTATNYGYTF. In DNA, the CDR3 is TGTGCCAGCAGCGGAGGGACAGCTACTAACTATGGCTACACCTTC. The chain links TRBV9 to TRBJ1-2; 7 bases agree with TRBD1. The CDR3 runs to 15 residues. J gave up 0 bases and V 3 bases, and 5 bases lay outside the gene matches. Germline lookup yields CDR1 SGDLS and CDR2 YYNGEE.